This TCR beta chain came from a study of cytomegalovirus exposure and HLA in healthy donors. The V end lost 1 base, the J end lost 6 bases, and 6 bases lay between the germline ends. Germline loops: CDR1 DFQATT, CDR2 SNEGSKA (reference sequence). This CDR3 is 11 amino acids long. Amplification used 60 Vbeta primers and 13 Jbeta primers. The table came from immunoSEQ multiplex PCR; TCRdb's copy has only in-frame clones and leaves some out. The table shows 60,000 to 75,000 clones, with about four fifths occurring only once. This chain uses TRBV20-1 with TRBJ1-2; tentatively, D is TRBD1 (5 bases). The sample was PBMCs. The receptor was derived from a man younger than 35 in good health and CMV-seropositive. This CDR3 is CSARGGNGYTF. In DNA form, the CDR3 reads TGCAGTGCTAGAGGGGGCAATGGCTACACCTTC.